These 21 T cell receptor beta chains originate from one sample sequenced in a study of CD8 T cells in ankylosing spondylitis. One entry per CDR3 protein, called by TCRdb with MiXCR from the 5' RACE reads. The sample consists of approximately 290,000 distinct CDR3 sequences, around 20% of them appearing once. The sample consisted of blood, either unsorted or a sorted T cell fraction (not recorded which). These receptors came from a female donor with ankylosing spondylitis or in good health (not recorded which).

This chain connects TRBV11-2 to TRBJ2-1; 11 bases match TRBD2. The CDR3 is made up of 17 amino acids. CDR1 SGHAT and CDR2 FQNNGV come from the germline V gene. J lost 9 bases, V lost 4 bases, and 14 bases had no gene match. The CDR3 region has the DNA TGTGCCAGCAGCTCCACCCCCGGGACTAGCGGTCTAGGTGAGCAGTTCTTC. Its protein product is CASSSTPGTSGLGEQFF.

The rearrangement uses TRBV6-2 or TRBV6-3 and TRBJ1-5; a weak D match, TRBD1 (6 bases). Germline V CDR1 and CDR2: MNHEY, SVGEGT. Trimming cost V 7 bases and J 1 base, with 14 bases left between them. The CDR3 spans 15 residues. CDR3 sequence: CASNRGGQSNQPQHF. The CDR3, as DNA: TGTGCCAGCAACCGCGGCGGACAGAGCAATCAGCCCCAGCATTTT.

This clonotype showed up just a few times. The chain combines TRBV6-2 or TRBV6-3 with TRBJ1-1; D unclear. There are 14 residues in the CDR3. Trimming removed 6 bases from V and 5 bases from J, with 16 bases in between. Per the germline V gene, CDR1 is MNHEY and CDR2 is SVGEGT. The CDR3 DNA follows: TGTGCCAGCAGACTGACAACCCGGGGAACTGAAGCTTTCTTT. Its protein product is CASRLTTRGTEAFF.

The rearrangement links TRBV9 to TRBJ2-7; 10 bases match TRBD2. Germline V gives CDR1 SGDLS, CDR2 YYNGEE. With 3 bases clipped from V and 3 bases from J, the junction kept 15 bases outside the gene matches. The CDR3 totals 18 residues. The CDR3 region is CASSALAGDPRVSYEQYF. CDR3 in DNA: TGTGCCAGCAGCGCCCTAGCGGGAGACCCTCGGGTGAGCTACGAGCAGTACTTC.

The CDR3 nucleotides are TGCAGTGCTCTTCCGGACAGGGCCGGTCAGCCCCAGCATTTT. This encodes CSALPDRAGQPQHF. The V call is TRBV20-1, the J call TRBJ1-5; TRBD1 agrees at 8 bases. Germline trimming cut 5 bases from V and 6 bases from J; bases unmatched to any gene: 9. There are 14 residues in the CDR3. Germline V lookup: CDR1 DFQATT, CDR2 SNEGSKA (reference sequence).

This clonotype was seen more than once but under ten times. The V call is TRBV6-5, the J call TRBJ2-1; D may be TRBD2 (5 bases). The germline V gene encodes CDR1 MNHEY and CDR2 SVGAGI. V was pared by 0 bases and J by 0 bases, with 12 bases between. This CDR3 region has 17 residues. CDR3 DNA: TGTGCCAGCAGTTACTCTAGCGAGGCAAGCTCCTACAATGAGCAGTTCTTC. It is translated as CASSYSSEASSYNEQFF.

This clonotype was recorded many times. This chain connects TRBV5-6 to TRBJ1-2, with TRBD1 as a possible D gene (6 bases). The V gene's germline CDR1 is SGHDT and CDR2 YYEEEE. This CDR3 is built from 13 residues. Between the trimmed V and J ends, which lost 2 bases and 3 bases, there was a span of 8 bases. CDR3 DNA sequence: TGTGCCAGCAGCTTAGGGGGACACTATGGCTACACCTTC. Encoded protein: CASSLGGHYGYTF.

This clonotype came up a few times. J is TRBJ1-5 and V is TRBV28; D not resolved. Looked up from germline, CDR1 is MDHEN and CDR2 is SYDVKM. The ends were cut back, 4 bases at V and 7 bases at J, with 2 bases in the middle. The CDR3 spans 10 residues. The CDR3 region is CASSSQPQHF. DNA of the CDR3: TGTGCCAGCAGTTCGCAGCCCCAGCATTTT.

The chain combines TRBV6-2 or TRBV6-3 with TRBJ2-2, with D perhaps matching TRBD1 or TRBD2 (5 bases each). Between the trimmed V and J ends, which lost 7 bases and 7 bases, there was a span of 19 bases. CDR1 MNHEY and CDR2 SVGEGT come from the germline V gene. The CDR3 contains 15 residues. The CDR3 here is CASKGPGRPSGELFF. In DNA form, the CDR3 reads TGTGCCAGCAAAGGTCCGGGGCGACCCAGCGGGGAGCTGTTTTTT.

The gene calls are TRBV25-1 and TRBJ2-1, with a possible D match to TRBD1 (5 bases). CDR3 length equals 17 residues. The germline CDR1 and CDR2 sequences are MGHDK and SYGVNS. Trimming stripped 1 base from V and 0 bases from J, with 13 bases between. CDR3 in DNA: TGTGCCAGCAGTGAATTTCACAGGACGAGCTCCTACAATGAGCAGTTCTTC. Translating it yields CASSEFHRTSSYNEQFF.

This clonotype was recorded a few times. The chain uses TRBV7-9 and TRBJ1-2; tentatively, D is TRBD1 (6 bases). There are 15 residues in the CDR3. Germline CDR1 and CDR2: SEHNR and FQNEAQ (reference sequence). Trimming took 0 bases from V and 8 from J, leaving 16 bases between them. This CDR3 is CASSLALREGVGYTF. As DNA, the CDR3 is TGTGCCAGCAGCTTAGCGCTTCGGGAGGGGGTCGGCTACACCTTC. The whole variable domain, remainder taken from reference TRBV7-9 and TRBJ1-2, is DTGVSQNPRHKITKRGQNVTFRCDPISEHNRLYWYRQTLGQGPEFLTYFQNEAQLEKSRLLSDRFSAERPKGSFSTLEIQRTEQGDSAMYLCASSLALREGVGYTFGSGTRLTVV.

This chain connects TRBV20-1 to TRBJ2-7; 8 nucleotides agree with TRBD2. Germline CDR1 and CDR2: DFQATT and SNEGSKA (reference sequence). The CDR3 has 14 residues. Germline trimming cut 1 base from V and 2 bases from J; bases unmatched to any gene: 4. The CDR3 coding sequence is TGCAGTGCTAGAGGACTAGCGACAACCTACGAGCAGTACTTC. It specifies CSARGLATTYEQYF.

The V gene is TRBV6-5, the J gene TRBJ1-2, with 8 bases fitting TRBD1. CDR3 length equals 16 residues. V was clipped by 2 bases and J by 6 bases; unmatched bases: 11. In germline, CDR1 is MNHEY, CDR2 SVGAGI. In nucleotides, the CDR3 is TGTGCCAGCAGTTACCTTCGAGGACAGGGCTCGAATGGCTACACCTTC. It is translated as CASSYLRGQGSNGYTF.

This clonotype showed up just a few times. The chain carries TRBV12-3 or TRBV12-4 and TRBJ2-7; weak D call: TRBD2 (6 bases). The CDR3 consists of 13 residues. V was shortened by 5 bases and J by 2 bases, with 10 bases between the two germline ends. CDR3 sequence reads: CASSRGSPYEQYF. The CDR3 coding sequence is TGTGCCAGCAGTCGGGGGTCCCCCTACGAGCAGTACTTC.

The rearrangement joins TRBV3-1 to TRBJ2-7; TRBD2 matches 8 bases. Per germline, CDR1 LGHDT and CDR2 YNNKEL (reference sequence). V lost 6 bases to trimming and J lost 1 base; unmatched junction nucleotides: 11. The length of the CDR3 is 16 residues. CDR3 sequence (DNA): TGTGCCAGCAGTCACAGCGGGAGTCTAGCATCCTACGAGCAGTACTTC. Its translation: CASSHSGSLASYEQYF.

The J gene is TRBJ1-1, the V gene TRBV7-2; D gene ambiguous. This CDR3 is built from 11 residues. The ends were cut back, 1 base at V and 6 bases at J, with 3 bases in the middle. The germline V gene encodes CDR1 SGHTA and CDR2 FQGNSA. Written as DNA, the CDR3 is TGTGCCAGCAGCTTAGAAGCTGAAGCTTTCTTT. Translated, it gives CASSLEAEAFF.

This clonotype showed up just a few times. This chain joins TRBV20-1 and TRBJ1-5; D not resolved. The CDR3 covers 16 residues. CDR1 is DFQATT, CDR2 SNEGSKA, per germline (reference sequence). Trimming took 0 bases from V and 0 from J, leaving 12 bases between them. In nucleotides, the CDR3 is TGCAGTGCTAGAGACCGCGGACGGAATAGCAATCAGCCCCAGCATTTT. It yields the protein CSARDRGRNSNQPQHF.

This clonotype was found a few times. The V and J genes are TRBV5-6 and TRBJ2-1; D gene unclear. The CDR3 contains 11 residues. Germline lookup yields CDR1 SGHDT and CDR2 YYEEEE. V lost 2 bases to trimming and J lost 10 bases, with 7 bases between them. The CDR3 is CASSLYTEQFF. DNA for the CDR3: TGTGCCAGCAGCTTATACACGGAGCAGTTCTTC.

This clonotype was observed a few times. V gene TRBV28 combines with J gene TRBJ2-3, with D possibly matching TRBD1 (5 bases). From germline, CDR1 is MDHEN and CDR2 SYDVKM. V was cut by 2 bases and J by 4 bases, with 13 bases left in between. This CDR3 contains 15 residues. The CDR3 region is CASSLQGVFSDTQYF. CDR3 nucleotides: TGTGCCAGCAGTTTACAGGGTGTATTCTCAGATACGCAGTATTTT.

This clonotype was detected many times. The chain combines TRBV5-1 with TRBJ2-1; 8 nucleotides agree with TRBD2. Germline V gene data show CDR1 as SGHRS and CDR2 as YFSETQ. The length of the CDR3 is 15 residues. V was clipped by 1 base and J by 10 bases; unmatched bases: 10. The CDR3 is CASSLSGLGRWEQFF. Here the CDR3 DNA reads TGCGCCAGCAGCTTGTCGGGACTAGGGCGTTGGGAGCAGTTCTTC.

This clonotype has just a few counts. This rearrangement joins TRBV7-9 to TRBJ2-7; TRBD1 might be the D (5 bases). The CDR3 loop spans 14 amino acids. V shed 4 bases and J shed 6 bases, with 16 bases lying between them. Germline V gene sequence: CDR1 SEHNR, CDR2 FQNEAQ (reference sequence). The CDR3 bases are TGTGCCAGCAGCTCGGCAACAGGAACCTTCGAGCAGTACTTC. Translated: CASSSATGTFEQYF.